These T cell receptor beta chains were read from a single sample in a study of blood T cell repertoires in COVID-19. TCRdb keeps only in-frame clones here, not all; method: immunoSEQ multiplex PCR. The sample holds 300,000 or so clones, roughly 92% seen once. Sequencing was performed on peripheral blood. These receptors all stem from a young woman with COVID-19, enrolled during active disease. Each CDR3 is given with its conserved first and last residue.

TRBV28	13	CASSRDSYYGYTF
TRBV5-1	15	CASSLAPTGAYGYTF
TRBV10-1	15	CASSELRGKGETQYF
TRBV6-6	15	CASSRTSGINNEQFF
TRBV5-1	16	CASSSGLVPSDNEQYF
TRBV6-5	14	CASNRLAGGNEQFF
TRBV6-4	16	CASSATPGQGNYGYTF
TRBV5-5	15	CASSLFSSRQETQYF
TRBV5-1	16	CASSLTGQGSTGELFF
TRBV30	14	CAWSVLGGPGTQYF
TRBV7-2	14	CASNQSPPRGGYTF
TRBV3-1/TRBV3-2	15	CASSQGRDSSYEQYF
TRBV5-1	15	CASSLEAGGNQPQHF
TRBV27	16	CASSLATTSGRVTQYF
TRBV20-1	11	CSASLQDEQFF
TRBV28	16	CASSLWGGLAGYEQYF
TRBV7-9	11	CASQTGYEQFF
TRBV11-3	18	CASSLTSLGASDYNEQFF
TRBV2	17	CASEKASGSSGANVLTF
TRBV5-1	13	CASRMTGSGEQYF
TRBV10-3	14	CAISESLSGEGYTF
TRBV9	16	CASSPLSRLAGGPQYF
TRBV12-3/TRBV12-4	12	CASSLADYEQYF
TRBV27	13	CASQAQSNQPQHF
TRBV11-2	15	CASSPGQGSYNEQFF
TRBV28	13	CASSLQGTYEQYF
TRBV21-1	18	CASSTGYRGPHTGYGYTF
TRBV19	13	CASATVTGNTIYF
TRBV10-1	14	CASSPQGAIETQYF
TRBV3-1/TRBV3-2	16	CASSQEAGQGAYEQYF
TRBV2	14	CASSRDTASYGYTF
TRBV5-4	18	CASRRDTGLAASTDTQYF
TRBV7-9	14	CASSEGTANSPLHF
TRBV29-1	15	CSVARTGALNTEAFF
TRBV9	14	CASSAGDFYNEQFF
TRBV27	14	CASSSAGTGNEQYF
TRBV27	14	CASSLSVWGDEQFF
TRBV7-3	16	CASILRTPYSNQPQHF
TRBV25-1	14	CASSGEQVQGPQHF
TRBV18	12	CASSPGGTEQYF
TRBV18	15	CASSPVESSGNTIYF
TRBV7-7	15	CASSPVDRTPTEAFF
TRBV5-1	15	CASSGDGGYNSPLHF
TRBV24-1	18	CATSDFGLAGGPTGELFF
TRBV7-3	15	CASSFGASGKETQYF
TRBV5-1	16	CASSFLSGRTTDTQYF
TRBV6-4	16	CASSITTGDSYNEQFF
TRBV18	16	CASSPPGRENTGELFF
TRBV19	15	CASSIRGTPYNEQFF
TRBV19	13	CASNSAGQETQYF
TRBV6-2/TRBV6-3	14	CASSYSLGGNEQYF
TRBV19	13	CASARQADQPQHF
TRBV5-8	15	CASSPTDRGGQPQHF
TRBV28	17	CASSLWAGKKNTGELFF
TRBV5-1	14	CASSSTSSSETQYF